The sequence of this T cell receptor (beta chain) was determined in a study of blood T cells in healthy people across ages. Combining a sample-barcoded 5' primer with a J-beta primer mix, a second PCR ran for roughly 7 to 12 cycles. Unique molecular identifiers of 12 random nucleotides labeled each cDNA. TCRdb reanalysed the 5' RACE reads using MiXCR and keeps one entry per CDR3 protein. Here the sample spans about 830,000 distinct CDR3 sequences, over 45% being singletons. This clonotype appeared many times. What it recognizes is unknown. Points from the study as a whole: Naive T cell percentage showed a strong correlation with the diversity of TCR beta.

From germline, CDR1 is SGHAT and CDR2 FQNNGV. Trimming took off 6 bases at V and 3 bases at J, with 20 bases between the two ends. CDR3 length equals 17 residues. The chain uses TRBV11-2 and TRBJ1-4; tentatively, D is TRBD1 (6 bases). This receptor was obtained from a man aged 25 to 45 in good health. The sample consisted of blood. The CDR3 DNA is TGTGCCAGCAGGCAAGGCGGGGGGCCCTCCGCTAATGAAAAACTGTTTTTT. The encoded protein is CASRQGGGPSANEKLFF.